These 2 T cell receptor beta chains came from one sample sequenced in a study of T cells in localized non-small cell lung cancer. The method was immunoSEQ multiplex PCR; TCRdb's version includes in-frame clones alone and lacks a portion of them. The sample lists around 53,000 clones, over 60% seen once, with approximately 4.8% in the top ten. This specimen consisted of PBMCs, obtained before any cancer treatment. The receptors were sampled from a woman between 40 and 69 years old with stage II lung adenocarcinoma.

This clone was seen only a few times. V and J are TRBV23-1 and TRBJ1-1; a possible D gene is TRBD1 (5 bases). TRBV23-1 is assigned to the ORF class and has an uncertain function. This CDR3 spans 17 amino acids. V was pared by 4 bases and J by 1 base, with 19 bases between. CDR3 in DNA: TGCGCCAGCAGTCTCCATCAGGGATTAAACGGGAACACTGAAGCTTTCTTT. Residues: CASSLHQGLNGNTEAFF.

This clone was seen more than once but under ten times. The chain carries TRBV11-2 and TRBJ1-1; weak D call: TRBD1 (5 bases). Germline V CDR1 and CDR2: SGHAT, FQNNGV. Trimming stripped 0 bases from V and 1 base from J, with 12 bases between. The CDR3 spans 16 residues. The CDR3 DNA sequence: TGTGCCAGCAGCTTAGAACAACGGGGCCCGAACACTGAAGCTTTCTTT. The encoded protein is CASSLEQRGPNTEAFF.